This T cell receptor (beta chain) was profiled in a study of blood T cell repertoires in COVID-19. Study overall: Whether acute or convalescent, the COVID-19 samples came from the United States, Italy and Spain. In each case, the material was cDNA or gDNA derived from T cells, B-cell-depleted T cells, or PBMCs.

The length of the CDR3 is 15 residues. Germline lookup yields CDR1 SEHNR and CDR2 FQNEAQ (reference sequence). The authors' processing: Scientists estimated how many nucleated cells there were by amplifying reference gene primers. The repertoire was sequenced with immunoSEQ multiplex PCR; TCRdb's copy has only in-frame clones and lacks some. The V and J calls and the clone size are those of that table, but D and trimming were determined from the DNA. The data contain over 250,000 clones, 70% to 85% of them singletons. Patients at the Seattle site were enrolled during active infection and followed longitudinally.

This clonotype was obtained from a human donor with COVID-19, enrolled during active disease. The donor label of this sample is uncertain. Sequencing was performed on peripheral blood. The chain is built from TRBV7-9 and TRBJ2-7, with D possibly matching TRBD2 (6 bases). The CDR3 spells CATSTRDSGLYEQYF. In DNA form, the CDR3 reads TGTGCTACTTCGACCCGGGACTCGGGCCTCTACGAGCAGTACTTC.